Each of the 14 T cell receptor beta chains below was sequenced from the same sample in a study of cytomegalovirus exposure and HLA in healthy donors. The PCR contained 60 Vbeta and 13 Jbeta primers. Sequencing was performed with immunoSEQ multiplex PCR; in TCRdb, only in-frame clones are kept and a portion is missing. The data show about 100,000 clones, 73% seen once. The sample was PBMCs. The receptors were sampled from a man aged 35 to 55 in good health and CMV-seronegative.

This rearrangement joins TRBV19 to TRBJ1-3; 8 bases align to TRBD1. V dropped 7 bases and J dropped 2; count of bases not matched to a gene: 7. From germline, CDR1 is LNHDA and CDR2 SQIVND (reference sequence). This CDR3 comprises 15 residues. The CDR3 DNA is TGTGCCAGTACCCTGGACAGGGAGGCTGGAAACACCATATATTTT. Translation gives CASTLDREAGNTIYF.

The chain links TRBV5-4 to TRBJ1-2, with 7 bases identical to TRBD1. The CDR3 is made up of 14 amino acids. Losses at the gene ends were 2 bases for V and 6 bases for J; bases not matched to a gene: 7. Germline assignment: CDR1 SGHNT and CDR2 YYREEE (reference sequence). The DNA of the CDR3 is TGTGCCAGCAGCTTCCAGGACAGGAAGGATGGCTACACCTTC. Its protein product is CASSFQDRKDGYTF.

The chain combines TRBV13 with TRBJ2-7, with a tentative D call TRBD1 (5 bases). V was shortened by 2 bases and J by 2 bases, with 10 bases between the two germline ends. The CDR3 loop spans 14 amino acids. Germline values: CDR1 PRHDT, CDR2 FYEKMQ (reference sequence). Here the CDR3 DNA reads TGTGCCAGCAGCTTAAGCCAGGGAACCTACGAGCAGTACTTC. It is translated as CASSLSQGTYEQYF. Supplemented by reference TRBV13 and TRBJ2-7, the full variable domain reads AAGVIQSPRHLIKEKRETATLKCYPIPRHDTVYWYQQGPGQDPQFLISFYEKMQSDKGSIPDRFSAQQFSDYHSELNMSSLELGDSALYFCASSLSQGTYEQYFGPGTRLTVT.

The rearrangement links TRBV6-4 to TRBJ1-2, with 12 nucleotides matching TRBD1. Per the germline V gene, CDR1 is MRHNA and CDR2 is SNTAGT. This CDR3 contains 16 residues. With 0 bases clipped from V and 4 bases from J, the junction kept 3 bases outside the gene matches. The CDR3 here is CASSDSGTGGPYGYTF. The DNA of the CDR3 is TGTGCCAGCAGTGACTCGGGGACAGGGGGCCCCTATGGCTACACCTTC.

J is TRBJ1-2 and V is TRBV5-1, with 10 bases fitting TRBD1. Trimming at V came to 4 bases and at J to 8 bases, leaving 5 bases not matched to a gene. Germline V gives CDR1 SGHRS, CDR2 YFSETQ. This CDR3 spans 13 amino acids. The CDR3 nucleotides are TGCGCCAGCAGCCCGGGACAGGGGAGGGGCTACACCTTC. Protein sequence: CASSPGQGRGYTF.

V and J are TRBV2 and TRBJ1-4; a weak D match, TRBD1 (5 bases). Trimming left V 6 bases short and J 8 bases short, with 13 bases between. The CDR3 runs 13 residues. Germline lookup yields CDR1 SNHLY and CDR2 FYNNEI. CDR3 sequence: CASRGQGLEKLFF. The CDR3 nucleotides read TGTGCCAGCAGGGGCCAGGGACTCGAAAAACTGTTTTTT.

The CDR3 reads CAISELLDYNEQFF. CDR3 in DNA: TGTGCCATCAGTGAGTTGTTAGACTACAATGAGCAGTTCTTC. The chain is built from TRBV10-3 and TRBJ2-1; no firm D call. Germline assignment: CDR1 ENHRY and CDR2 SYGVKD. Trimming took 1 base from V and 3 from J, leaving 7 bases between them. This CDR3 has 14 amino acids.

This clone has just one count. The gene calls are TRBV9 and TRBJ2-1; D possibly corresponds to TRBD1 (6 bases). This CDR3 spans 16 amino acids. V dropped 3 bases and J dropped 2 bases, with 15 bases sitting between them. CDR1 is SGDLS and CDR2 is YYNGEE in the germline V gene. The CDR3 DNA is TGTGCCAGCAGCGCACCTTGGACAGAGGCCTACAATGAGCAGTTCTTC. Translating it yields CASSAPWTEAYNEQFF.

This CDR3 is CASSLTFTGELFF. The CDR3 DNA is TGTGCCAGCAGCTTGACTTTCACCGGGGAGCTGTTTTTT. V gene TRBV5-8 combines with J gene TRBJ2-2; D remains ambiguous. Between the trimmed V and J ends, which lost 1 base and 4 bases, there was a span of 5 bases. This CDR3 contains 13 residues. Germline loops: CDR1 SGHTS, CDR2 YDEGEE.

CDR3 nucleotide sequence: TGCGCCAGCAGCTTGGCAAGGGACTCCATCGTTAACATTCAGTACTTC. Translation gives CASSLARDSIVNIQYF. This sequence joins TRBV5-1 and TRBJ2-4, with D possibly matching TRBD2 (6 bases). V shed 0 bases and J shed 7 bases, with 17 bases lying between them. This CDR3 spans 16 amino acids. CDR1 and CDR2 (germline): SGHRS, YFSETQ.

V and J are TRBV7-2 and TRBJ2-1; possibly TRBD1 for D (6 bases). Trimming removed 2 bases from V and 3 bases from J, with 11 bases in between. Germline CDR1 reads SGHTA; CDR2 reads FQGNSA. There are 15 residues in the CDR3. The CDR3: CASSLFYRDYNEQFF. The CDR3 coding sequence is TGTGCCAGCAGCTTATTCTACAGGGACTACAATGAGCAGTTCTTC.

The chain is built from TRBV5-8 and TRBJ2-7, with 14 bases matching TRBD2. The germline CDR1 and CDR2 sequences are SGHTS and YDEGEE. J lost 7 bases, V lost 6 bases, and 12 bases had no gene match. The CDR3 extends over 16 amino acids. CDR3 amino acids: CASTPGGLAGGWEQYF. The CDR3 region has the DNA TGTGCCAGCACCCCGGGAGGACTAGCGGGGGGATGGGAGCAGTACTTC.

The rearrangement links TRBV5-1 to TRBJ2-3; tentative D call: TRBD2 (7 bases). The CDR3 runs to 16 residues. Germline V gene lookup returns CDR1 SGHRS and CDR2 YFSETQ. V dropped 2 bases and J dropped 2 bases, with 15 bases sitting between them. CDR3 coding DNA: TGCGCCAGCAGCTTAGGGGGGGGGCGATACACAGATACGCAGTATTTT. Its protein is CASSLGGGRYTDTQYF.

The chain uses TRBV4-1 and TRBJ1-4; the match to TRBD1 covers 8 bases. CDR3 length: 17 amino acids. The V gene's germline CDR1 is MGHRA and CDR2 YSYEKL. The J segment lost 3 bases and the V segment lost 4 bases, leaving 10 bases of the junction unmatched. The DNA of the CDR3 is TGCGCCAGCAGCCCCCGAGGCAGGGGGCGACCTAATGAAAAACTGTTTTTT. Protein product: CASSPRGRGRPNEKLFF.